This T cell receptor (beta chain) was profiled in a study of cytomegalovirus exposure and HLA in healthy donors. The PCR contained 60 Vbeta and 13 Jbeta primers. Using immunoSEQ multiplex PCR, the repertoire was profiled, and TCRdb retains in-frame clones only, with some absent. Of roughly 100,000 clones listed, 82% are singletons. In regard to this clone: Its antigen is currently unknown.

General study findings and limits: In a later analysis, compared with equally common non-associated chains, HLA-associated beta chains were more expanded. Most TCR sequences showed up rarely, but some public TCRs showed up in many donors.

Trimming left V 3 bases short and J 3 bases short, with 14 bases between. CDR3 length: 16 amino acids. The germline V gene has CDR1 SGHTA and CDR2 FQGNSA. The chain joins TRBV7-2 to TRBJ2-2; weak D call: TRBD1 (6 bases). The sample was PBMCs. The origin of this receptor is a man aged 45-65 years in good health and CMV-seronegative. The CDR3: CASSLQGRVDTGELFF. CDR3 nucleotides: TGTGCCAGCAGCTTGCAGGGGCGCGTGGACACCGGGGAGCTGTTTTTT.